This T cell receptor (beta chain) is from a study of cytomegalovirus exposure and HLA in healthy donors. Study-level results: The listing of 150 or so TCR beta chains classed them as cytomegalovirus-associated.

Note on this clone: Its cognate antigen is unknown.

Method: immunoSEQ multiplex PCR; TCRdb's copy keeps in-frame clones and lacks some. The sample lists fewer than 400,000 clones, more than 80% occurring once. The sample consisted of PBMCs. This receptor was identified in a woman aged 18-29 years in good health and CMV-seronegative.

The CDR3 is CASSLTGIFQPQHF. The DNA of the CDR3 is TGTGCCAGCAGTTTGACAGGGATCTTTCAGCCCCAGCATTTT. The V and J genes are TRBV27 and TRBJ1-5; 7 positions match TRBD1. Germline V CDR1 and CDR2: MNHEY, SMNVEV (reference sequence). The trim removed 3 bases at V and 6 bases at J, leaving 5 bases unmatched. The CDR3 has 14 amino acids.